This T cell receptor (beta chain) originates from a study of beta chain features in type 1 diabetes. Naive, central memory, regulatory and stem cell-like memory cells within the CD4+ compartment were sorted using CD45RO/CCR7/CD25/CD127/CD95/CD27. The CDR3 is made up of 12 amino acids. Trimming left V 2 bases short and J 12 bases short, with 14 bases between. Looked up from germline, CDR1 is SGHTA and CDR2 is FQGNSA. The study reverse transcribed the entire isolated RNA, so it sequenced expressed TCRB transcripts. Clones were read by immunoSEQ multiplex PCR, and TCRdb kept only the in-frame ones, dropping some. The repertoire holds a few hundred thousand clones, with approximately 13% as singletons. Notes on this clone: Its target is unknown.

Notes on the study in general: Shortening of TCRB CDR3s, moderate but significant, appeared in all four CD4+ subsets of Type 1 diabetes patients. Patients' naive, central memory and Treg TCRB repertoires seemed closer to one another than those of healthy donors.

This receptor was obtained from a woman between 18 and 29 years old with type 1 diabetes. The sample consisted of naive CD4+ T cells from blood. The genes are TRBV7-2 and TRBJ2-7; D is possibly TRBD2 (7 bases). CDR3 coding DNA: TGTGCCAGCAGCTTAAAAGGACAGCGGGGGTACTTC. This sequence encodes CASSLKGQRGYF.